A single sample gave rise to the 32 T cell receptor beta chains below, sequenced in a study of cytomegalovirus exposure and HLA in healthy donors (dated by TCRdb to about 2017). Library construction relied on the immunoSEQ multiplex PCR assay. A mixture of 60 forward primers for TCR Vbeta segments and 13 reverse primers for TCR Jbeta segments was used in the multiplex PCR. TCRdb's version of the immuneACCESS table is confined to in-frame rearrangements and falls short of the full clone set. An unresolved V gene accounts for under half of the shortfall where checked; the remainder is of unknown origin. The sample table contains roughly 180,000 clones; only one count was recorded for about three quarters of them. Clones ranked in the top ten supply over 13% of the sample. Sequenced sample: PBMCs. The source is a man aged 45-60 years in good health and CMV-seropositive.

The rearrangement uses TRBV5-1 and TRBJ2-3; no reliable D call. Per germline, CDR1 SGHRS and CDR2 YFSETQ. The length of the CDR3 is 16 residues. With 2 bases removed from V and 2 bases from J, the gap between germline ends came to 15 bases. Written as DNA, the CDR3 is TGCGCCAGCAGCTTCACTCCCCAACCTTCCACAGATACGCAGTATTTT. Translation gives CASSFTPQPSTDTQYF.

The CDR3 reads CASSLGGKKLFF. CDR3 in DNA: TGTGCCAGCAGCTTAGGGGGCAAAAAACTGTTTTTT. V and J are TRBV11-2 and TRBJ1-4; D possibly corresponds to TRBD1 (5 bases). The CDR3 covers 12 residues. The germline V gene encodes CDR1 SGHAT and CDR2 FQNNGV. V lost 1 base to trimming and J lost 9 bases, with 6 bases between them.

This clone has just a few counts. V is TRBV6-1 and J is TRBJ2-2; 9 positions agree with TRBD2. V gave up 2 bases and J gave up 4 bases; unmatched junction bases: 8. Germline V lookup: CDR1 MNHNS, CDR2 SASEGT. This CDR3 comprises 17 residues. The chain's CDR3 is CASSERLAGAGTGELFF. The CDR3 region has the DNA TGTGCCAGCAGTGAAAGGTTAGCGGGGGCCGGCACCGGGGAGCTGTTTTTT.

The V and J genes are TRBV9 and TRBJ2-7; the match to TRBD1 covers 10 bases. The V segment lost 3 bases and the J segment 7 bases; nucleotides outside the gene matches: 10. This CDR3 is 15 amino acids long. Germline V gene data show CDR1 as SGDLS and CDR2 as YYNGEE. Here the CDR3 reads CASSGGGTGVREQYF. In DNA form, the CDR3 reads TGTGCCAGCAGCGGCGGGGGGACAGGGGTCAGGGAGCAGTACTTC.

The gene calls are TRBV9 and TRBJ2-7; D call uncertain. V was pared by 3 bases and J by 2 bases, with 12 bases between. Looked up from germline, CDR1 is SGDLS and CDR2 is YYNGEE. The CDR3 spans 14 residues. In DNA, the CDR3 is TGTGCCAGCAGCGAAAAGTCACAACCCTACGAGCAGTACTTC. This sequence encodes CASSEKSQPYEQYF.

This clone was seen just once. This chain uses TRBV28 with TRBJ1-1; D possibly corresponds to TRBD1 (5 bases). The length of the CDR3 is 14 residues. V was cut by 2 bases and J by 7 bases, with 14 bases left in between. Germline V lookup: CDR1 MDHEN, CDR2 SYDVKM. CDR3 protein: CASSLRGAVGEAFF. The CDR3 DNA is TGTGCCAGCAGTTTACGCGGGGCAGTGGGTGAAGCTTTCTTT. Together with reference TRBV28 and TRBJ1-1, the CDR3 gives the full variable domain: DVKVTQSSRYLVKRTGEKVFLECVQDMDHENMFWYRQDPGLGLRLIYFSYDVKMKEKGDIPEGYSVSREKKERFSLILESASTNQTSMYLCASSLRGAVGEAFFGQGTRLTVV.

This chain uses TRBV29-1 with TRBJ2-1, with 11 positions matching TRBD2. Trimming at V came to 6 bases and at J to 8 bases, leaving 6 bases not matched to a gene. Germline CDR1 SQVTM, CDR2 ANQGSEA. The CDR3 spans 13 residues. Here the CDR3 DNA reads TGCAGCGTCTTAGCGGGGGGGCTACATGAGCAGTTCTTC. It is translated as CSVLAGGLHEQFF.

The chain couples TRBV5-1 to TRBJ1-4, with TRBD1 matching 9 bases. This CDR3 comprises 19 residues. Germline lookup yields CDR1 SGHRS and CDR2 YFSETQ. V lost 0 bases to trimming and J lost 2 bases; unmatched junction nucleotides: 11. The CDR3 loop is CASSLGSRTGVSTNEKLFF. The CDR3 DNA follows: TGCGCCAGCAGCTTGGGGTCGCGGACAGGGGTATCTACTAATGAAAAACTGTTTTTT.

V usage is TRBV7-8 and J usage is TRBJ1-1, with 11 bases that match TRBD1. CDR3 length: 17 residues. Germline loops: CDR1 SGHVS, CDR2 FQNEAQ. The junction had 10 bases not matched to a gene; V was cut back by 4 bases and J by 3 bases. Here the CDR3 DNA reads TGTGCCAGCAGCTCCTCCGGGACAGGGGGGAGAGACACTGAAGCTTTCTTT. It codes for CASSSSGTGGRDTEAFF. Together with reference TRBV7-8 and TRBJ1-1, the CDR3 gives the full variable domain: GAGVSQSPRYKVAKRGQDVALRCDPISGHVSLFWYQQALGQGPEFLTYFQNEAQLDKSGLPSDRFFAERPEGSVSTLKIQRTQQEDSAVYLCASSSSGTGGRDTEAFFGQGTRLTVV.

This chain connects TRBV6-4 to TRBJ2-7; tentative D call: TRBD1 (5 bases). Germline-derived CDR1 and CDR2 are MRHNA and SNTAGT. Trimming cost V 5 bases and J 3 bases, with 8 bases left between them. This CDR3 comprises 12 residues. The CDR3 reads CASSTQGYEQYV. CDR3 nucleotide sequence: TGTGCCAGCAGTACTCAGGGCTACGAGCAGTACGTC.

The CDR3 spells CASSVEGQGPSVEQYF. The CDR3, as DNA: TGTGCCAGCAGCGTAGAGGGACAGGGGCCCTCGGTCGAGCAGTACTTC. The chain has TRBV9 and TRBJ2-7; TRBD1 agrees at 10 bases. This CDR3 region has 16 residues. V was clipped by 0 bases and J by 6 bases; unmatched bases: 9. Germline V gene lookup returns CDR1 SGDLS and CDR2 YYNGEE. Combining the CDR3 with reference TRBV9 and TRBJ2-7 gives the whole variable domain DSGVTQTPKHLITATGQRVTLRCSPRSGDLSVYWYQQSLDQGLQFLIQYYNGEERAKGNILERFSAQQFPDLHSELNLSSLELGDSALYFCASSVEGQGPSVEQYFGPGTRLTVT.

DNA for the CDR3: TGTGCCTGGAGTGTAGGGGGATCAAGCTCCTACGAGCAGTACTTC. It translates to CAWSVGGSSSYEQYF. The chain recombines TRBV30 with TRBJ2-7, with TRBD1 as a possible D gene (6 bases). This CDR3 spans 15 amino acids. Germline CDR1 reads GTSNPN; CDR2 reads SVGIG (reference sequence). With 0 bases removed from V and 0 bases from J, the gap between germline ends came to 12 bases.

The J gene is TRBJ1-3, the V gene TRBV7-8, with 11 nucleotides matching TRBD1. V was clipped by 5 bases and J by 6 bases; unmatched bases: 6. The CDR3 has 15 residues. From germline, CDR1 is SGHVS and CDR2 FQNEAQ. CDR3: CASSPTGQGVNTIYF. The CDR3 nucleotides are TGTGCCAGCAGCCCAACGGGACAGGGGGTAAACACCATATATTTT.

The chain uses TRBV28 and TRBJ2-7; TRBD1 matches at 7 bases. CDR3 length equals 14 residues. CDR1 and CDR2 (germline): MDHEN, SYDVKM. The junction had 8 bases not matched to a gene; V was cut back by 6 bases and J by 3 bases. This CDR3 reads CASSGRTGVYEQYV. The CDR3 nucleotides are TGTGCCAGCAGCGGAAGAACAGGGGTCTACGAGCAGTACGTC.

The DNA of the CDR3 is TGTGCCAGCAGTTACTCCGCCCAGGGATACGATGGCTACACCTTC. It translates to CASSYSAQGYDGYTF. The chain carries TRBV6-5 and TRBJ1-2; the D gene is possibly TRBD1 (5 bases). CDR3 length equals 15 residues. Trimming took off 0 bases at V and 6 bases at J, with 14 bases between the two ends. The germline gives CDR1 MNHEY, CDR2 SVGAGI.

The chain links TRBV27 to TRBJ2-5, with a tentative D call TRBD2 (6 bases). This CDR3 contains 16 residues. The V and J ends lost 3 bases and 5 bases respectively, with 19 bases between them. Germline values: CDR1 MNHEY, CDR2 SMNVEV (reference sequence). CDR3 coding DNA: TGTGCCAGCAGTTTGGATGTTCGGGCTAGCGTTGAGACCCAGTACTTC. Encoded protein: CASSLDVRASVETQYF.

The chain joins TRBV6-6 to TRBJ2-5; 12 bases are shared with TRBD2. Unmatched junction bases numbered 4, after V lost 3 bases and J lost 2 bases. The CDR3 is made up of 16 amino acids. Germline V lookup: CDR1 MNHNY, CDR2 SVGAGI (reference sequence). DNA for the CDR3: TGTGCCAGCAGTTATCAAGGACTAGCGGGACAAGAGACCCAGTACTTC. Translated: CASSYQGLAGQETQYF.

The V gene is TRBV6-1, the J gene TRBJ1-2; D is ambiguous. The V gene lost 7 bases and the J gene lost 4 bases, with 13 bases spanning the gap. Germline loops: CDR1 MNHNS, CDR2 SASEGT. This CDR3 region has 13 residues. The CDR3 bases are TGTGCCAGCATCGGGGATACCGGCTATGGCTACACCTTC. The encoded protein is CASIGDTGYGYTF.

Only a few counts were recorded for this clone. The gene calls are TRBV2 and TRBJ1-1; the match to TRBD1 covers 9 bases. Germline V CDR1 and CDR2: SNHLY, FYNNEI. V gave up 5 bases and J gave up 5 bases; unmatched junction bases: 12. This CDR3 is built from 16 residues. The CDR3 DNA reads TGTGCCAGCAGTTTAAACTCAGGGACAGGGCTGACTGAAGCTTTCTTT. Translation: CASSLNSGTGLTEAFF.

The rearrangement joins TRBV10-1 to TRBJ2-3; 10 bases line up with TRBD1. J gave up 4 bases and V 0 bases, and 13 bases lay outside the gene matches. The CDR3 has 19 residues. Germline V CDR1 and CDR2: WNHNN, SYGVQD (reference sequence). The DNA for the CDR3 is TGCGCCAGCAGTGAGTCGATTTGGGACAGGGGTAGAAAGGCAGATACGCAGTATTTT. Translating it yields CASSESIWDRGRKADTQYF.

The chain links TRBV11-2 to TRBJ1-6; 8 positions match TRBD1. CDR1 is SGHAT, CDR2 FQNNGV, per germline. This CDR3 has 17 amino acids. Trimming cost V 3 bases and J 7 bases; bases outside gene matches: 11. DNA of the CDR3: TGTGCCAGCAGCTTTAAAAAGACCAGGGGGCTGAATTCACCCCTCCACTTT. The encoded protein is CASSFKKTRGLNSPLHF.

The CDR3 DNA reads TGTGCCAGCAGTTCGGGACAGGGGGCTGAAAAACTGTTTTTT. Translated: CASSSGQGAEKLFF. The chain recombines TRBV5-4 with TRBJ1-4, with TRBD1 identical over 12 bases. The length of the CDR3 is 14 residues. Germline V lookup: CDR1 SGHNT, CDR2 YYREEE (reference sequence). V dropped 5 bases and J dropped 7; count of bases not matched to a gene: 3. The full variable domain, rest sourced from reference TRBV5-4 and TRBJ1-4, is ETGVTQSPTHLIKTRGQQVTLRCSSQSGHNTVSWYQQALGQGPQFIFQYYREEENGRGNFPPRFSGLQFPNYSSELNVNALELDDSALYLCASSSGQGAEKLFFGSGTQLSVL.

V gene TRBV10-2 combines with J gene TRBJ2-3; a possible D gene is TRBD2 (5 bases). Trimming pared 8 bases from V and 5 bases from J, leaving 8 bases between. Germline CDR1 reads WSHSY; CDR2 reads SAAADI. This CDR3 has 11 amino acids. CDR3 region: CASRAGDTQYF. Here the CDR3 DNA reads TGCGCCAGCCGGGCGGGAGATACGCAGTATTTT.

This chain uses TRBV5-5 with TRBJ2-5; TRBD2 matches 12 bases. Germline CDR1 is SGHKS and CDR2 is YYEKEE (reference sequence). The V segment lost 4 bases and the J segment 2 bases; nucleotides outside the gene matches: 9. CDR3 length: 17 residues. CDR3: CASSRWTSGVIQETQYF. CDR3 DNA: TGTGCCAGCAGCCGATGGACTAGCGGGGTGATACAAGAGACCCAGTACTTC.

This chain links TRBV7-6 with TRBJ2-7; D perhaps matches TRBD2 (5 bases). V was clipped by 5 bases and J by 2 bases, with 16 bases between them. This CDR3 is built from 15 residues. Germline assignment: CDR1 SGHVS and CDR2 FNYEAQ. The CDR3 DNA sequence: TGTGCCAGCAGCCTGGACGGAGGTCTGACCTACGAGCAGTACTTC. Translating it yields CASSLDGGLTYEQYF.

The chain carries TRBV6-5 and TRBJ1-2; 12 nucleotides line up with TRBD1. Germline values: CDR1 MNHEY, CDR2 SVGAGI. This CDR3 region has 13 residues. J was trimmed by 8 bases and V by 8 bases; bases with no gene match: 6. The CDR3 loop is CASGGQGARGYTF. The CDR3 nucleotides are TGTGCCAGCGGGGGACAGGGGGCGCGGGGCTACACCTTC.

The V gene is TRBV9, the J gene TRBJ2-1, with 8 bases matching TRBD2. The germline gives CDR1 SGDLS, CDR2 YYNGEE. The length of the CDR3 is 16 residues. Germline trimming cut 4 bases from V and 0 bases from J; bases unmatched to any gene: 6. The CDR3 nucleotides read TGTGCCAGCAGCTTACCGAGCGGGAGCTCCTACAATGAGCAGTTCTTC. This encodes CASSLPSGSSYNEQFF.

This clone was recorded a few times. The chain has TRBV5-4 and TRBJ1-2; D unresolved. Germline V lookup: CDR1 SGHNT, CDR2 YYREEE (reference sequence). The CDR3 covers 11 residues. Trimming took 4 bases from V and 3 from J, leaving 4 bases between them. CDR3 amino acids: CASSRDYGYTF. The CDR3 nucleotides are TGTGCCAGCAGCCGCGACTATGGCTACACCTTC.

The rearrangement joins TRBV4-1 to TRBJ2-3, with D maybe TRBD2 (6 bases). V was shortened by 3 bases and J by 1 base, with 23 bases between the two germline ends. This CDR3 is 19 amino acids long. CDR1 MGHRA and CDR2 YSYEKL come from the germline V gene. CDR3 loop: CASSQILGPGVAGTDTQYF. CDR3 nucleotides: TGCGCCAGCAGCCAGATACTAGGGCCTGGTGTAGCGGGCACAGATACGCAGTATTTT.

The chain has TRBV27 and TRBJ1-1, with D possibly being TRBD1 (5 bases). This CDR3 contains 14 residues. Germline CDR1 and CDR2: MNHEY and SMNVEV (reference sequence). Trimming stripped 6 bases from V and 0 bases from J, with 11 bases between. The CDR3 reads CASSRGAVNTEAFF. In DNA form, the CDR3 reads TGTGCCAGCAGCCGCGGGGCGGTGAACACTGAAGCTTTCTTT.

The chain uses TRBV4-3 and TRBJ2-7, with 8 bases fitting TRBD2. The J segment lost 4 bases and the V segment lost 4 bases, leaving 6 bases of the junction unmatched. The CDR3 contains 14 residues. Germline values: CDR1 LGHNA, CDR2 YSLEER. The CDR3: CASSPTSGAYEQYF. CDR3 nucleotides: TGCGCCAGCAGCCCCACTAGCGGTGCATACGAGCAGTACTTC.

The V gene is TRBV19, the J gene TRBJ2-6; 9 bases align to TRBD1. The junction had 5 bases not matched to a gene; V was cut back by 8 bases and J by 0 bases. The CDR3 has 16 residues. Per germline, CDR1 LNHDA and CDR2 SQIVND (reference sequence). Here the CDR3 DNA reads TGTGCCAGTGACCGGGACAGGGCCTCTGGGGCCAACGTCCTGACTTTC. It yields the protein CASDRDRASGANVLTF.